This T cell receptor beta chain was recovered during a study of control samples from healthy donors and cancer patients. The method was immunoSEQ multiplex PCR; TCRdb's version includes in-frame clones alone and lacks a portion of them. The sample includes around 250,000 clones, over 70% seen only once; the top ten take about an eighth. This sequence was found in a woman in her sixties with lung cancer. Sequencing was performed on PBMCs.

In DNA, the CDR3 is TGTGCCAGCAGCCAAGGTCTCAGGGCGAGGAGCAATCAGCCCCAGCATTTT. Translation gives CASSQGLRARSNQPQHF. The chain joins TRBV3-1 (or the pseudogene TRBV3-2) to TRBJ1-5, with D possibly TRBD1 on 5 matching bases. This CDR3 has 17 residues. Germline-derived CDR1 and CDR2 are LGHDT and YNNKEL (reference sequence). Trimming cost V 1 base and J 1 base, with 14 bases left between them.